One sample yielded the 14 T cell receptor beta chains listed below, sequenced in a study of identical twins. TCRdb re-called the 5' RACE reads through MiXCR, storing one row per CDR3 protein. The sample records around 250,000 distinct CDR3 sequences, roughly 13% being singletons. This sample was also put to use in a study of yellow fever vaccine responses in identical twins.

Sequencing was done on a sample of memory (CD45RO+) T cells sorted from blood. These receptors were collected from a woman younger than 30 in good health.

There are a few counts of this clonotype. V gene TRBV6-5 combines with J gene TRBJ2-1; 9 bases fit TRBD2. The length of the CDR3 is 16 residues. Germline trimming cut 2 bases from V and 4 bases from J; bases unmatched to any gene: 6. Germline lookup yields CDR1 MNHEY and CDR2 SVGAGI. CDR3 loop: CASSYAGGGLYNEQFF. Here the CDR3 DNA reads TGTGCCAGCAGTTACGCGGGGGGGGGACTTTACAATGAGCAGTTCTTC.

This clonotype was counted between two and nine times. This rearrangement joins TRBV29-1 to TRBJ2-1; tentatively, D is TRBD1 or TRBD2 (6 bases each). This CDR3 is 14 amino acids long. Germline assignment: CDR1 SQVTM and CDR2 ANQGSEA. V was pared by 3 bases and J by 5 bases, with 14 bases between. This CDR3 is CSVEGGRQNNEQFF. In DNA form, the CDR3 reads TGCAGCGTTGAGGGGGGCCGACAGAACAATGAGCAGTTCTTC.

The chain carries TRBV7-2 and TRBJ2-7; no clear D gene. V dropped 1 base and J dropped 3 bases, with 13 bases sitting between them. There are 15 residues in the CDR3. The germline V gene encodes CDR1 SGHTA and CDR2 FQGNSA. DNA of the CDR3: TGTGCCAGCAGCTTAGTCTCCTCGGGCCACTACGAGCAGTACTTC. This translates into CASSLVSSGHYEQYF.

The chain has TRBV6-5 and TRBJ2-3, with unresolved D. V lost 2 bases and J 9 bases, leaving 12 bases between the germline ends. Germline V lookup: CDR1 MNHEY, CDR2 SVGAGI. CDR3 length: 13 residues. CDR3 in amino acids: CASSYGDVATQYF. The CDR3, as DNA: TGTGCCAGCAGTTACGGCGACGTTGCGACGCAGTATTTT.

A few counts support this clonotype. The chain couples TRBV20-1 to TRBJ2-7; 8 bases are shared with TRBD1. The CDR3 is 12 residues long. After removal of 3 bases from V and 4 bases from J, the junction contained 2 bases not matched to a gene. Per germline, CDR1 DFQATT and CDR2 SNEGSKA (reference sequence). The CDR3, as DNA: TGCAGTGCTAGTGGGGACAGGTACGAGCAGTACTTC. Translation gives CSASGDRYEQYF.

The table lists this clonotype with a few counts. The chain recombines TRBV7-9 with TRBJ2-7, with 9 bases aligning to TRBD1. The CDR3 loop spans 14 amino acids. V lost 5 bases, J lost 3 bases, and 5 bases stayed unmatched. Germline CDR1 and CDR2: SEHNR and FQNEAQ (reference sequence). CDR3 in DNA: TGTGCCAGCAGCCAGGACAGGGGCCACTACGAGCAGTACTTC. It encodes CASSQDRGHYEQYF. Complete variable domain (other parts from reference TRBV7-9 and TRBJ2-7): DTGVSQNPRHKITKRGQNVTFRCDPISEHNRLYWYRQTLGQGPEFLTYFQNEAQLEKSRLLSDRFSAERPKGSFSTLEIQRTEQGDSAMYLCASSQDRGHYEQYFGPGTRLTVT.

The rearrangement joins TRBV11-3 to TRBJ2-1, with D unresolved. From germline, CDR1 is SGHNT and CDR2 YENEEA. This CDR3 comprises 14 residues. Between the trimmed V and J ends, which lost 1 base and 6 bases, there was a span of 10 bases. The CDR3 protein is CASSLGLEGNEQFF. The CDR3 bases are TGTGCCAGCAGCTTAGGTCTAGAAGGCAATGAGCAGTTCTTC.

This clonotype was recorded many times. The chain has TRBV5-1 and TRBJ2-3; possibly TRBD1 or TRBD2 for D (5 bases each). Trimming took off 0 bases at V and 3 bases at J, with 11 bases between the two ends. This CDR3 comprises 15 residues. Germline V gene lookup returns CDR1 SGHRS and CDR2 YFSETQ. In DNA, the CDR3 is TGCGCCAGCAGCTTGGTGGGGGTCGGAACAGATACGCAGTATTTT. It encodes CASSLVGVGTDTQYF.

This clonotype was seen more than once but under ten times. The chain has TRBV5-1 and TRBJ2-7, with TRBD2 matching 10 bases. This CDR3 is built from 16 residues. Per the germline V gene, CDR1 is SGHRS and CDR2 is YFSETQ. With V trimmed by 4 bases and J by 2 bases, 9 bases remained unmatched. The CDR3: CASSLALAGVPYEQYF. CDR3 bases: TGCGCCAGCAGCCTAGCCCTAGCGGGAGTGCCCTACGAGCAGTACTTC. The whole variable domain, remainder taken from reference TRBV5-1 and TRBJ2-7, is KAGVTQTPRYLIKTRGQQVTLSCSPISGHRSVSWYQQTPGQGLQFLFEYFSETQRNKGNFPGRFSGRQFSNSRSEMNVSTLELGDSALYLCASSLALAGVPYEQYFGPGTRLTVT.

This clonotype was counted between two and nine times. V is TRBV7-2 and J is TRBJ2-3, with 9 bases identical to TRBD2. V gave up 1 base and J gave up 3 bases; unmatched junction bases: 8. The CDR3 is 17 residues long. Germline CDR1 SGHTA, CDR2 FQGNSA. The CDR3 DNA sequence: TGTGCCAGCAGCTTAGTGGGTAGCGGGAGTGAAACAGATACGCAGTATTTT. Protein product: CASSLVGSGSETDTQYF.

This clonotype was seen many times. This chain connects TRBV5-1 to TRBJ2-1; D is undetermined. Per germline, CDR1 SGHRS and CDR2 YFSETQ. This CDR3 is built from 15 residues. The germline V and J ends were trimmed by 1 base and 3 bases, with 11 bases remaining between them. CDR3 in DNA: TGCGCCAGCAGCTTGAAGGAGAGCCTCTACAATGAGCAGTTCTTC. Encoded protein: CASSLKESLYNEQFF. The full variable domain, completed using reference TRBV5-1 and TRBJ2-1, is KAGVTQTPRYLIKTRGQQVTLSCSPISGHRSVSWYQQTPGQGLQFLFEYFSETQRNKGNFPGRFSGRQFSNSRSEMNVSTLELGDSALYLCASSLKESLYNEQFFGPGTRLTVL.

The CDR3 bases are TGTGCCAGCAGCGTGGTGGCGGGAGAGGCACGGGATACGCAGTATTTT. Translated: CASSVVAGEARDTQYF. V gene TRBV9 combines with J gene TRBJ2-3; 7 nucleotides match TRBD2. Germline values: CDR1 SGDLS, CDR2 YYNGEE. V shed 2 bases and J 6 bases; nucleotides not matched to a gene: 12. CDR3 length: 16 amino acids. Filled out from reference TRBV9 and TRBJ2-3, the complete variable domain reads DSGVTQTPKHLITATGQRVTLRCSPRSGDLSVYWYQQSLDQGLQFLIQYYNGEERAKGNILERFSAQQFPDLHSELNLSSLELGDSALYFCASSVVAGEARDTQYFGPGTRLTVL.

This rearrangement joins TRBV30 to TRBJ2-2; 7 nucleotides align to TRBD1. The CDR3 is 16 amino acids. V was pared by 5 bases and J by 0 bases, with 9 bases of the junction left unmatched. Germline V gives CDR1 GTSNPN, CDR2 SVGIG (reference sequence). CDR3 loop: CAWDKGAGANTGELFF. The CDR3 nucleotides are TGTGCCTGGGATAAGGGGGCAGGGGCGAACACCGGGGAGCTGTTTTTT.

This clonotype showed up many times. Here the CDR3 DNA reads TGTGCCAGCAGCCAAGCCGGGACAAGAGTCGAGCAGTACTTC. Its protein is CASSQAGTRVEQYF. The chain is built from TRBV2 and TRBJ2-7, with D possibly matching TRBD1 (6 bases). The CDR3 extends over 14 amino acids. V was trimmed by 6 bases and J by 6 bases, leaving 18 bases between them. Per germline, CDR1 SNHLY and CDR2 FYNNEI.